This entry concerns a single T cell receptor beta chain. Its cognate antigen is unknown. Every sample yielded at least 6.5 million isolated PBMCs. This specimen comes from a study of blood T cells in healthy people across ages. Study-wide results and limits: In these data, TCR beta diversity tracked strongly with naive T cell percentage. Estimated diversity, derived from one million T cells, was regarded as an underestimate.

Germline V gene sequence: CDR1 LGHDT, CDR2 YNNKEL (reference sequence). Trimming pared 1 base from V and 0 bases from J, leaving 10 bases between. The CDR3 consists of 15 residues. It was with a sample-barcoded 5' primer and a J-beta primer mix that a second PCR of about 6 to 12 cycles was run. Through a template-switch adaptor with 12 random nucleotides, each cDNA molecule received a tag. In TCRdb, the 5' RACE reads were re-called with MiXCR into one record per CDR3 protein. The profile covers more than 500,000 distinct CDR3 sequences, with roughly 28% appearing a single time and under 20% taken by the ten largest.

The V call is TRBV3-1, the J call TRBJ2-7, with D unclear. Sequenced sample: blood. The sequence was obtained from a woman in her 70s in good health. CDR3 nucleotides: TGTGCCAGCAGCCAAGGATTCAGTCCCTCCTACGAGCAGTACTTC. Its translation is CASSQGFSPSYEQYF.